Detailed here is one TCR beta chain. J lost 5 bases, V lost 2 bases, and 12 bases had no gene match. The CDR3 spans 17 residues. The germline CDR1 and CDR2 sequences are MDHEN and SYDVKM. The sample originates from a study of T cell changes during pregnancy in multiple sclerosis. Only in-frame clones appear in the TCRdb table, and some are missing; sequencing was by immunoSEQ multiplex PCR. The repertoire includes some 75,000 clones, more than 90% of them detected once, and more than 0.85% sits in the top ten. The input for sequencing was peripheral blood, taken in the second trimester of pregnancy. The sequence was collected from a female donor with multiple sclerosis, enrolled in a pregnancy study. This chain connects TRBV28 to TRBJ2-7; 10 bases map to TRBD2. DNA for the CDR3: TGTGCCAGCAGTTTACTAACTAGCGGGATAAATCAAAACGAGCAGTACTTC. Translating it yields CASSLLTSGINQNEQYF.